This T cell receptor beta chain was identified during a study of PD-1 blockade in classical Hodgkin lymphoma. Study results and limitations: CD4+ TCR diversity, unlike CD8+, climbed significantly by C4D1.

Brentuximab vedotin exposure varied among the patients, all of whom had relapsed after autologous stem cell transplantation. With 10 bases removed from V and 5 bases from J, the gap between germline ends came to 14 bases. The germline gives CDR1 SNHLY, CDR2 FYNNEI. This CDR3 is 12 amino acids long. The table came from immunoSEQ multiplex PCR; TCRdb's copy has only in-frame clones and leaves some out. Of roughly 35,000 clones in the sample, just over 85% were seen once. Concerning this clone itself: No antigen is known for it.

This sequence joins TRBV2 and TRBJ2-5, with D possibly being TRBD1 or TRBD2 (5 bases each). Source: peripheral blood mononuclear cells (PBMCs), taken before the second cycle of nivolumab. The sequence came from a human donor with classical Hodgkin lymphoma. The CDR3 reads CATMGETETQYF. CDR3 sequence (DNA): TGTGCCACCATGGGGGAGACGGAGACCCAGTACTTC.